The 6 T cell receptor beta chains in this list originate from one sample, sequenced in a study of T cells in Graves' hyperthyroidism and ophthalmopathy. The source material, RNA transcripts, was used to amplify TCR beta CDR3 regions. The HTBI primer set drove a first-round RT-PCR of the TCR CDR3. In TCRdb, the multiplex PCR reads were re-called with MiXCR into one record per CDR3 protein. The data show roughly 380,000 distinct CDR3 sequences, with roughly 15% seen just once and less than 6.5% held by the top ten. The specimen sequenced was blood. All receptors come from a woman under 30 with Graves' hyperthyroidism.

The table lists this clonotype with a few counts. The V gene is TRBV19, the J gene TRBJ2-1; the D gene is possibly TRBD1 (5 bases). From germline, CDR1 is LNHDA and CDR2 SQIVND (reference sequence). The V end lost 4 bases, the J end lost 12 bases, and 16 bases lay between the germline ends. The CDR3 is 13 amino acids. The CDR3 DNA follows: TGTGCCAGTAGTAGGGGCTGGGCCGTTGGGCAGTTCTTC. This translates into CASSRGWAVGQFF.

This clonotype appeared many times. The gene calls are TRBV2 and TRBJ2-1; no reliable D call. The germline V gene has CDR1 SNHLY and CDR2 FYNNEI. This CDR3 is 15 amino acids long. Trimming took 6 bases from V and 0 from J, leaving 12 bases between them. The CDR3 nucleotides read TGTGCCAGCAGAAGCCAGGCCGCCTCCTACAATGAGCAGTTCTTC. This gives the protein CASRSQAASYNEQFF.

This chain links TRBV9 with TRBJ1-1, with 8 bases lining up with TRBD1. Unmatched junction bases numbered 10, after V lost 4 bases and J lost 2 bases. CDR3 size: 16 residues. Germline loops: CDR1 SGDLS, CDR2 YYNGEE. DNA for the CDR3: TGTGCCAGCAGCCATCACAGGGGGATTGGTAACACTGAAGCTTTCTTT. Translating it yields CASSHHRGIGNTEAFF.

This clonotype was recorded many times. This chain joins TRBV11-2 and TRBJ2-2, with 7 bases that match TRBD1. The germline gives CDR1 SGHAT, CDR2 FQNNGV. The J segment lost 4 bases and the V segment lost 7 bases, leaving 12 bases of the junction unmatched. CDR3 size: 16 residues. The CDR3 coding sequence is TGTGCCAGCACGAAAACGACAGGGTCGGGCACCGGGGAGCTGTTTTTT. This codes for CASTKTTGSGTGELFF.

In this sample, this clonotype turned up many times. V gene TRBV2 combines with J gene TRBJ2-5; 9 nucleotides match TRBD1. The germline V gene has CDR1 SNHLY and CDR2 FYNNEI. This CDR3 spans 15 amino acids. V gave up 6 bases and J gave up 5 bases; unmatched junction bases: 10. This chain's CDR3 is CASRNQGQGSETQYF. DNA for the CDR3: TGTGCCAGCAGAAACCAAGGACAGGGGTCGGAGACCCAGTACTTC.

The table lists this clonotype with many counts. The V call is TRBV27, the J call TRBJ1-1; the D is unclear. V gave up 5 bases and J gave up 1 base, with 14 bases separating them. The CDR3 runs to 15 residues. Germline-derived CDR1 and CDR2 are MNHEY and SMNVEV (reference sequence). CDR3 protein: CASSPGGITNTEAFF. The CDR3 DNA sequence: TGTGCCAGCAGTCCCGGCGGGATTACGAACACTGAAGCTTTCTTT.